What follows describes a single TCR beta chain. It has no known antigen specificity. This clone may be a read error of a much larger clone one base away. These data come from a study of tumor and adjacent non-tumor tissue in lung cancer (dated by TCRdb to 2017 to 2018). At the level of the whole study: Patients with adenocarcinoma (12), squamous cell carcinoma (2) and small cell lung cancer (1) were included in the cohort. Bulk TCRbeta repertoires were compared between lung tumor tissue and matched distant non-tumor lung tissue obtained from roughly 16 lung cancer patients. In total, sequencing yielded over 95 million productive TCRbeta reads, which works out to an average of approximately 4 million reads per sample. About 30 paired specimens, one tumor and one normal lung sample per patient, were profiled by TCRbeta CDR3 sequencing. Among the roughly 15 patients, ages ranged from about 30 to 80 years, approximately ten were men and 5 were women, and disease was TNM stage I to III. Beyond this particular receptor, the publication reports: Neither the sequencing platform nor unique molecular identifiers are mentioned in the methods. In normal lung, the top 100 clones accounted for a significantly larger cumulative share of the repertoire than in tumor tissue. Tumor tissue showed significantly higher TCR diversity (inverse Simpson) than normal lung tissue, at around 460 vs 160 (P = 0.0075, Mann-Whitney U test). Significantly higher TCR diversity was found in younger patients, and higher tumor TCR diversity was associated with shorter overall and disease-free survival. Only about 15 patients were in the cohort, and the authors stated that larger samples and more detailed clinical data are needed. Because peripheral blood was not sequenced, the blood TCRbeta repertoires of the lung cancer patients in the study went unexamined.

Library preparation was by multiplex PCR. The sample was run on an Illumina HiSeq 2500. Following protocols modified from ARM-PCR, the researchers constructed TCRbeta libraries through three rounds of nested PCR with primers (Table S4). Before sequencing, PCR products of 200-500 bp were cut from the gel and purified using the QIAquick gel extraction kit. The authors' analysis ran thus. Trimmomatic was used to clean the reads, FLASH was used to merge the reads into complete CDR3 sequences, and MiTCR was used to assign the reads to V(D)J germline segments. VDJtools was used to compute clonal diversity as the inverse Simpson's index. Productive reads were defined as in-frame sequences without a premature stop codon. Using fastp trimming at Q25 and MiXCR clonotype assembly, TCRdb reanalyzed the public sequencing data and kept in-frame beta chains. Entries are consolidated by CDR3 protein sequence, retaining the most common genes and DNA. The V and J calls were determined by TCRdb, not by the authors. The sample yields about 60,000 distinct CDR3 sequences; about 61% were counted once. The top ten hold under 35% of the sample.

RNA was isolated from bulk unsorted tissue, and RNA quality was assessed with a NanoDrop ND-1000 and an Agilent 2100. The normal lung samples consisted of distant non-tumor tissue collected more than 3 cm from the tumor edge. Donors were newly diagnosed lung cancer patients admitted for thoracic surgery in China between August and November 2014, without prior chemotherapy. Anyone who had undergone radiotherapy or chemotherapy before, or who had another cancer at the same time, was left out of the study. Pieces of surgical tissue measuring about 1-2.1 cm3 were kept in RNAlater solution and held at -80 degrees C until needed. The material sequenced was distant non-tumor lung tissue. This clonotype was obtained from a man between 65 and 85 years old with non-small cell lung cancer.

The CDR3 amino acid sequence is: CSVERGRSAYEQYF. The nucleotide sequence is given as TGCAGCGTCGAGAGGGGCAGGAGCGCCTACGAGCAGTACTTC. This sequence uses TRBV29-1 and TRBJ2-7, with the D gene tentatively TRBD1 or TRBD2, based on 5 matching bases in each. From a lookup of the germline V gene, CDR1 and CDR2 are SQVTM and ANQGSEA. Inclusive of the bounding cysteine and phenylalanine, the CDR3 is 14 residues long. Only the CDR3 DNA stays, 42 bases, in frame from base 1. V and J lose 6 bases and 2 bases, and a span of 17 bases separates them.